This T cell receptor (beta chain) was identified during a study of early T cells in non-severe SARS-CoV-2 infection. Study background: Alpha and beta chains were unpaired, from unsorted whole-blood bulk RNA.

As for this clonotype: As yet, its antigen is unknown.

The CDR3 consists of 16 residues. The V and J ends lost 0 bases and 5 bases respectively, with 17 bases between them. Germline V lookup: CDR1 DFQATT, CDR2 SNEGSKA (reference sequence). Researchers attached unique molecular identifiers to individual cDNA molecules. TCRdb called the 5' RACE reads again in MiXCR, with one record for every CDR3 protein. The sample shows 75,000 to 80,000 distinct CDR3 sequences, about a sixth of them seen only once. Notes on the study in general: The matching step, a VDJdb search, favored anti-spike CD8 responses and missed private and CD4 specificities.

Sequencing was carried out using whole blood. This TCR was recovered from an adult who was a healthcare worker with PCR-confirmed SARS-CoV-2 infection or an uninfected control (not recorded which). The chain uses TRBV20-1 and TRBJ2-1; no definite D call. Here the CDR3 DNA reads TGCAGTGCTAGAGAACCCTTGGGGAAAAGCCACAATGAGCAGTTCTTC. Translating gives CSAREPLGKSHNEQFF.